One sample yielded the 24 T cell receptor beta chains listed below, sequenced in a study of prognosis after radiotherapy for stage I lung cancer. The study amplified the TCR beta CDR3 region from genomic DNA. This amplification was carried out by two rounds of multiplex PCR. Gene-specific TRBV and TRBJ primers were used in PCR round one. TCRdb recomputed calls from the multiplex PCR reads with MiXCR, one row per CDR3 protein. The repertoire holds about 11,000 distinct CDR3 sequences, with roughly 56% as singletons. Sample: PBMCs, taken before or after stereotactic body radiation therapy (not recorded which). These receptors were taken from a donor of 50 years or more with non-small cell lung cancer.

This clonotype was found a few times. A read error may explain this, as a much larger clone is one base away. The J gene is TRBJ2-3, the V gene TRBV2; D might be TRBD1 or TRBD2, each matching 6 bases. The V gene's germline CDR1 is SNHLY and CDR2 FYNNEI. V was pared by 2 bases and J by 4 bases, with 13 bases between. The length of the CDR3 is 15 residues. CDR3 region: CASSERGVGPDTQYF. CDR3 DNA sequence: TGTGCCAGCAGTGAAAGGGGGGTGGGCCCAGATACGCAGTATTTT.

This clonotype appeared many times. This chain connects TRBV19 to TRBJ1-4, with 11 bases identical to TRBD1. Germline CDR1 and CDR2: LNHDA and SQIVND (reference sequence). The CDR3 sequence is 15 residues long. V shed 8 bases and J 6 bases; nucleotides not matched to a gene: 8. CDR3 nucleotide sequence: TGTGCCAGTGGCCGGGGACAGGGGGAGGATGAAAAACTGTTTTTT. Amino acid sequence: CASGRGQGEDEKLFF.

The rearrangement uses TRBV28 and TRBJ2-7; the match to TRBD2 covers 7 bases. Germline V CDR1 and CDR2: MDHEN, SYDVKM. The trim removed 6 bases at V and 6 bases at J, leaving 14 bases unmatched. The length of the CDR3 is 15 residues. The CDR3: CASSPVLGEGSEQYF. The DNA of the CDR3 is TGTGCCAGCAGCCCCGTGTTGGGGGAGGGATCCGAGCAGTACTTC.

In regard to this clonotype: This likely stems from a read error, as it lies one base from a far larger clone. The V call is TRBV7-9, the J call TRBJ2-1; 8 nucleotides align to TRBD2. Germline V gene sequence: CDR1 SEHNR, CDR2 FQNEAQ (reference sequence). The CDR3 totals 15 residues. After removal of 4 bases from V and 9 bases from J, the junction contained 11 bases not matched to a gene. The chain's CDR3 is CASSSPVTSGAEQFF. In DNA, the CDR3 is TGTGCCAGCAGCTCTCCTGTCACTAGCGGCGCTGAGCAGTTCTTC. Using reference TRBV7-9 and TRBJ2-1 for the parts outside the CDR3, the full variable domain is DTGVSQNPRHKITKRGQNVTFRCDPISEHNRLYWYRQTLGQGPEFLTYFQNEAQLEKSRLLSDRFSAERPKGSFSTLEIQRTEQGDSAMYLCASSSPVTSGAEQFFGPGTRLTVL.

This clonotype was detected many times. This could be a read error, since a much larger clone is one nucleotide away. V is TRBV12-3 or TRBV12-4 and J is TRBJ2-7, with D perhaps matching TRBD1 or TRBD2 (6 bases each). V gave up 4 bases and J gave up 6 bases, with 16 bases separating them. The CDR3 has 14 residues. The CDR3 region has the DNA TGTGCCAGCAGTTCTAACAGGGAGGTCTGCGAGCAGTACTTC. Amino acids: CASSSNREVCEQYF.

A remark on this clonotype: A much larger clone lies one base from this, so it may be a read error. This chain joins TRBV4-1 and TRBJ2-7, with D possibly being TRBD2 (6 bases). This CDR3 region has 16 residues. Germline CDR1 and CDR2: MGHRA and YSYEKL. V shed 4 bases and J shed 3 bases, with 19 bases lying between them. The CDR3 sequence: CASSLNRDGGFYEQYF. The CDR3, as DNA: TGCGCCAGCAGCCTGAACCGGGACGGGGGATTCTACGAGCAGTACTTC.

By sample share, this clonotype is medium-sized. The chain carries TRBV5-1 and TRBJ1-1; no reliable D call. Between the trimmed V and J ends, which lost 7 bases and 0 bases, there was a span of 16 bases. The CDR3 is 15 amino acids. Germline V gives CDR1 SGHRS, CDR2 YFSETQ. CDR3 DNA sequence: TGCGCCAGCTTACCCGACCCTGGGGTGAACACTGAAGCTTTCTTT. This gives the protein CASLPDPGVNTEAFF. Full variable domain (missing parts from reference TRBV5-1 and TRBJ1-1): KAGVTQTPRYLIKTRGQQVTLSCSPISGHRSVSWYQQTPGQGLQFLFEYFSETQRNKGNFPGRFSGRQFSNSRSEMNVSTLELGDSALYLCASLPDPGVNTEAFFGQGTRLTVV.

The sample holds many counts of this clonotype. This chain connects TRBV20-1 to TRBJ2-4, with D possibly being TRBD2 (7 bases). Germline V CDR1 and CDR2: DFQATT, SNEGSKA (reference sequence). V lost 2 bases and J 8 bases, leaving 22 bases between the germline ends. This CDR3 spans 16 amino acids. The CDR3 sequence: CSARLKFGGGSDIQYF. Written as DNA, the CDR3 is TGCAGTGCTAGACTTAAGTTTGGGGGGGGCTCGGACATTCAGTACTTC.

In the case of this clonotype: The junction shows a germline mismatch at one end, possibly a read error. The chain couples TRBV6-5 to TRBJ2-7; D unresolved. CDR1 and CDR2 (germline): MNHEY, SVGAGI. The CDR3 contains 13 residues. The chain's CDR3 is CASSYLVRAEKYF. For the CDR3, the DNA is TGTGCCAGCAGTTACCTCGTAAGGGCCGAGAAGTACTTC.

In regard to this clonotype: Since a much larger clone is just one base distant, this may be a read error. The V call is TRBV9, the J call TRBJ2-4; 7 bases map to TRBD1. Germline trimming cut 6 bases from V and 9 bases from J; bases unmatched to any gene: 15. There are 15 residues in the CDR3. Germline V gives CDR1 SGDLS, CDR2 YYNGEE. The CDR3 DNA sequence: TGTGCCAGCATCGCGGCGATGGGGGACAGAGGCATTCAGTACTTC. Translated, it gives CASIAAMGDRGIQYF.

The V and J genes are TRBV3-1 and TRBJ2-7; 15 positions match TRBD2. CDR3 length: 16 residues. Trimming cost V 1 base and J 10 bases; bases outside gene matches: 8. Germline V gene lookup returns CDR1 LGHDT and CDR2 YNNKEL (reference sequence). The chain's CDR3 is CASSQGGTSGGLAQYF. The CDR3 nucleotides read TGTGCCAGCAGCCAAGGGGGGACTAGCGGGGGGCTGGCCCAGTACTTC.

By share, this clonotype ranks as medium-sized. This rearrangement joins TRBV5-5 to TRBJ2-1; the match to TRBD2 covers 7 bases. With 2 bases clipped from V and 6 bases from J, the junction kept 11 bases outside the gene matches. Germline values: CDR1 SGHKS, CDR2 YYEKEE (reference sequence). This CDR3 has 16 residues. The CDR3 nucleotides are TGTGCCAGCAGCTTACTAGCGCGATTATTGTCCAATGAGCAGTTCTTC. This sequence encodes CASSLLARLLSNEQFF.

The V and J genes are TRBV28 and TRBJ1-2, with no clear D. Trimming removed 3 bases from V and 5 bases from J, with 4 bases in between. The CDR3 has 11 amino acids. Per the germline V gene, CDR1 is MDHEN and CDR2 is SYDVKM. The DNA of the CDR3 is TGTGCCAGCAGTTTTCAGTATGGCTACACCTTC. It translates to CASSFQYGYTF.

This clonotype was found once. The rearrangement uses TRBV6-2 or TRBV6-3 and TRBJ1-5; 9 bases align to TRBD1. With 6 bases clipped from V and 10 bases from J, the junction kept 13 bases outside the gene matches. The CDR3 loop spans 15 amino acids. The germline CDR1 and CDR2 sequences are MNHEY and SVGEGT. The CDR3 sequence: CASSRTWTGVHPQHF. CDR3 nucleotide sequence: TGTGCCAGCAGCCGAACCTGGACAGGGGTACATCCCCAGCATTTT.

By sample fraction, this clonotype is medium-sized. This chain connects TRBV6-2 or TRBV6-3 to TRBJ2-1, with 10 bases matching TRBD1. The CDR3 sequence is 17 residues long. The ends lost 0 bases at V and 5 bases at J; junction bases unmatched: 7. Germline lookup yields CDR1 MNHEY and CDR2 SVGEGT. The DNA for the CDR3 is TGTGCCAGCAGTTACTCGATTGGGGACAGGGGACACAATGAGCAGTTCTTC. It encodes CASSYSIGDRGHNEQFF.

This rearrangement joins TRBV28 to TRBJ2-7; 7 bases agree with TRBD2. Germline values: CDR1 MDHEN, CDR2 SYDVKM. V lost 8 bases and J lost 5; bases outside the gene matches: 0. This CDR3 region has 10 residues. The CDR3, as DNA: TGTGCCAGCGGGGGGGACGAGCAGTACTTC. Its protein product is CASGGDEQYF.

The chain employs TRBV6-1 and TRBJ2-3; 11 nucleotides align to TRBD2. This CDR3 is built from 15 residues. From germline, CDR1 is MNHNS and CDR2 SASEGT. With 3 bases clipped from V and 5 bases from J, the junction kept 4 bases outside the gene matches. Written as DNA, the CDR3 is TGTGCCAGCAGTGACCTAGCGGGAGGTATAGATACGCAGTATTTT. This gives the protein CASSDLAGGIDTQYF.

This clonotype was observed many times. The CDR3, as DNA: TGCGCCAGCAGCCAAGTGGAAATCCAAGAGACCCAGTACTTC. Translated, it gives CASSQVEIQETQYF. The chain uses TRBV4-1 and TRBJ2-5; D unresolved. Germline V gene data show CDR1 as MGHRA and CDR2 as YSYEKL. The CDR3 length is 14 residues. V was trimmed by 1 base and J by 1 base, leaving 7 bases between them.

This clonotype is labeled medium-sized. CDR3 DNA: TGTGCCACCCTCGCCGGGACCCTCCTTTTCTTC. Translation gives CATLAGTLLFF. This chain connects TRBV2 to TRBJ2-1; perhaps D is TRBD1 or TRBD2 (5 bases each). The CDR3 has 11 amino acids. Germline loops: CDR1 SNHLY, CDR2 FYNNEI. V dropped 10 bases and J dropped 16 bases, with 20 bases sitting between them.

This clonotype is termed medium-sized. The rearrangement joins TRBV9 to TRBJ1-2; D unresolved. Germline assignment: CDR1 SGDLS and CDR2 YYNGEE. The CDR3 contains 14 residues. V dropped 0 bases and J dropped 0 bases, with 6 bases sitting between them. The CDR3 protein is CASSVDSANYGYTF. The CDR3 bases are TGTGCCAGCAGCGTAGATTCAGCTAACTATGGCTACACCTTC. Full variable domain (rest looked up from reference TRBV9 and TRBJ1-2): DSGVTQTPKHLITATGQRVTLRCSPRSGDLSVYWYQQSLDQGLQFLIQYYNGEERAKGNILERFSAQQFPDLHSELNLSSLELGDSALYFCASSVDSANYGYTFGSGTRLTVV.

By sample fraction, this clonotype is medium-sized. The CDR3 region has the DNA TGTGCCATCTCAAGTCAGGGGGCGCAAATCAATGAGCAGTTCTTC. It translates to CAISSQGAQINEQFF. J is TRBJ2-1 and V is TRBV6-8; 8 bases fit TRBD1. The ends lost 10 bases at V and 6 bases at J; junction bases unmatched: 14. Germline V gives CDR1 MNHGY, CDR2 SAAAGT. The CDR3 loop spans 15 amino acids.

By sample fraction, this clonotype is medium-sized. The chain links TRBV7-6 to TRBJ1-6; D call uncertain. V was pared by 0 bases and J by 10 bases, with 13 bases between. The CDR3 runs 15 residues. CDR1 is SGHVS, CDR2 FNYEAQ, per germline. The CDR3 spells CASSLAGEIPSPLHF. CDR3 bases: TGTGCCAGCAGCTTAGCCGGGGAAATCCCCTCACCCCTCCACTTT.

The rearrangement links TRBV28 to TRBJ2-7; D gene uncertain. Germline CDR1 and CDR2: MDHEN and SYDVKM. V was cut by 2 bases and J by 1 base, with 12 bases left in between. CDR3 length equals 15 residues. The CDR3 nucleotides are TGTGCCAGCAGTTTAATAGCCAGACGGTCCTACGAGCAGTACTTC. It yields the protein CASSLIARRSYEQYF.

V is TRBV12-3 or TRBV12-4 and J is TRBJ2-7; D may be TRBD1 (5 bases). Trimming stripped 6 bases from V and 3 bases from J, with 9 bases between. This CDR3 is 12 amino acids long. CDR3 amino acids: CASSSDSYEQYF. CDR3 DNA: TGTGCCAGCAGCTCCGACAGCTACGAGCAGTACTTC.